Shown below are 19 T cell receptor beta chains from a single sample sequenced in a study of response to subunit inactivated influenza vaccine. TCRdb redid the calling of the RT-PCR reads with MiXCR, one entry per CDR3 protein. Among hundreds of thousands of distinct CDR3 sequences, 25% were seen once, and the ten largest hold 1.9%. The sample consisted of CD4+ T cells sorted from PBMCs, taken more than 4 days after vaccination. The receptors originated from a man over 45 who received an inactivated influenza vaccine.

In its sample, this clonotype was seen a few times. The J gene is TRBJ1-2, the V gene TRBV7-2, with TRBD1 matching 9 bases. Germline values: CDR1 SGHTA, CDR2 FQGNSA. J was trimmed by 7 bases and V by 4 bases; bases with no gene match: 10. The CDR3 is 15 residues long. As DNA, the CDR3 is TGTGCCAGCAGCTACCCCCCTAGGACAGGGGCTGGCTACACCTTC. Translating it yields CASSYPPRTGAGYTF.

The V and J genes are TRBV12-3 or TRBV12-4 and TRBJ2-7; 10 bases fit TRBD1. V dropped 6 bases and J dropped 2; count of bases not matched to a gene: 4. The CDR3 sequence is 14 residues long. CDR3 residues: CASRRQGATYEQYF. DNA for the CDR3: TGTGCCAGCAGACGACAGGGGGCTACCTACGAGCAGTACTTC.

The CDR3 sequence is CASSSTSGAGTGELFF. The DNA for the CDR3 is TGCGCCAGCAGCTCGACTAGCGGGGCGGGCACCGGGGAGCTGTTTTTT. V usage is TRBV5-1 and J usage is TRBJ2-2; 11 nucleotides line up with TRBD2. This CDR3 is 16 amino acids long. Germline trimming cut 3 bases from V and 4 bases from J; bases unmatched to any gene: 5. Germline V lookup: CDR1 SGHRS, CDR2 YFSETQ.

This clonotype was counted many times. The chain joins TRBV24-1 to TRBJ2-1; 7 nucleotides line up with TRBD1. Germline assignment: CDR1 KGHDR and CDR2 SFDVKD. Trimming at V came to 7 bases and at J to 5 bases, leaving 4 bases not matched to a gene. This CDR3 has 13 amino acids. The CDR3 DNA is TGTGCCACCAGAGGGACAGAAAACAATGAGCAGTTCTTC. Translated: CATRGTENNEQFF.

Only a few counts were recorded for this clonotype. V usage is TRBV20-1 and J usage is TRBJ2-7; D is possibly TRBD1 or TRBD2 (5 bases each). Germline CDR1 DFQATT, CDR2 SNEGSKA (reference sequence). This CDR3 has 14 amino acids. The V and J ends lost 6 bases and 0 bases respectively, with 15 bases between them. The CDR3 reads CSASRGSTSYEQYF. CDR3 DNA: TGCAGTGCGAGCCGGGGCAGTACCTCCTACGAGCAGTACTTC.

At least ten counts were recorded for this clonotype. The chain is built from TRBV12-3 or TRBV12-4 and TRBJ2-5; 8 bases agree with TRBD1. The ends lost 2 bases at V and 1 base at J; junction bases unmatched: 6. The CDR3 extends over 16 amino acids. The CDR3, as DNA: TGTGCCAGCAGTTTATGGCTGGGGACAGGCCAAGAGACCCAGTACTTC. It encodes CASSLWLGTGQETQYF.

This clonotype was seen only a few times. The chain carries TRBV7-2 and TRBJ2-2, with D maybe TRBD2 (6 bases). Trimming removed 5 bases from V and 6 bases from J, with 13 bases in between. The CDR3 runs 14 residues. Germline V gene lookup returns CDR1 SGHTA and CDR2 FQGNSA. The CDR3 reads CASSRAAGSGELFF. DNA of the CDR3: TGTGCCAGCAGCCGAGCCGCGGGGTCCGGGGAGCTGTTTTTT.

Here the CDR3 reads CASRNPGETQYF. CDR3 DNA sequence: TGTGCCAGCAGGAACCCAGGAGAGACCCAGTACTTC. V and J are TRBV6-2 or TRBV6-3 and TRBJ2-5; D gene unclear. Germline V gives CDR1 MNHEY, CDR2 SVGEGT. V dropped 6 bases and J dropped 4 bases, with 9 bases sitting between them. The CDR3 is 12 amino acids.

This chain uses TRBV7-9 with TRBJ1-4; 7 bases fit TRBD1. CDR1 and CDR2 from the germline V gene are SEHNR and FQNEAQ (reference sequence). V trimming: 1 base; J trimming: 0 bases; junction bases outside the gene matches: 2. The CDR3 covers 16 residues. The DNA of the CDR3 is TGTGCCAGCAGCTTAGGAGACAGGGCAACTAATGAAAAACTGTTTTTT. This encodes CASSLGDRATNEKLFF.

The table lists this clonotype with a few counts. CDR3 DNA sequence: TGTGCCAGCAGCGCGACAGCTTTTGGCACCGGGGAGCTGTTTTTT. Translating it yields CASSATAFGTGELFF. The chain recombines TRBV9 with TRBJ2-2; D may be TRBD1 (5 bases). Germline CDR1 is SGDLS and CDR2 is YYNGEE. V was shortened by 3 bases and J by 4 bases, with 13 bases between the two germline ends. The CDR3 is made up of 15 amino acids.

The V gene is TRBV5-1, the J gene TRBJ2-2, with 7 bases matching TRBD1. The ends lost 7 bases at V and 1 base at J; junction bases unmatched: 4. CDR1 and CDR2 (germline): SGHRS, YFSETQ. The CDR3 has 14 residues. CDR3 residues: CASERTGNTGELFF. The CDR3 DNA reads TGCGCCAGCGAAAGGACAGGGAACACCGGGGAGCTGTTTTTT.

This chain connects TRBV7-9 to TRBJ2-5, with 8 positions matching TRBD1. Trimming removed 3 bases from V and 4 bases from J; junction bases left unmatched: 10. Germline assignment: CDR1 SEHNR and CDR2 FQNEAQ (reference sequence). The CDR3 covers 16 residues. CDR3 in amino acids: CASSLPAGGAGETQYF. The CDR3 bases are TGTGCCAGCAGCTTGCCCGCAGGGGGCGCGGGAGAGACCCAGTACTTC. Filled out from reference TRBV7-9 and TRBJ2-5, the complete variable domain reads DTGVSQNPRHKITKRGQNVTFRCDPISEHNRLYWYRQTLGQGPEFLTYFQNEAQLEKSRLLSDRFSAERPKGSFSTLEIQRTEQGDSAMYLCASSLPAGGAGETQYFGPGTRLLVL.

This clonotype was counted only a few times. V usage is TRBV7-9 and J usage is TRBJ2-1; a weak D match, TRBD2 (6 bases). V lost 1 base and J lost 9, with 13 bases in between. Germline CDR1 SEHNR, CDR2 FQNEAQ (reference sequence). The CDR3 has 14 residues. CDR3 sequence reads: CASSLDPGVLEQFF. DNA for the CDR3: TGTGCCAGCAGCTTAGATCCGGGAGTTCTTGAGCAGTTCTTC.

The chain is built from TRBV2 and TRBJ2-7; D is unresolved. Looked up from germline, CDR1 is SNHLY and CDR2 is FYNNEI. This CDR3 spans 13 amino acids. V lost 3 bases and J 1 base, leaving 7 bases between the germline ends. The CDR3 loop reads CASSDGQSYEQYF. CDR3 DNA: TGTGCCAGCAGTGACGGCCAGTCCTACGAGCAGTACTTC.

V usage is TRBV4-1 and J usage is TRBJ2-7; D is unresolved. CDR3 length: 15 residues. V dropped 0 bases and J dropped 0 bases, with 9 bases sitting between them. Germline V gene sequence: CDR1 MGHRA, CDR2 YSYEKL. The CDR3 bases are TGCGCCAGCAGCCAAGAGGCAGGCAGCTCCTACGAGCAGTACTTC. This encodes CASSQEAGSSYEQYF.

Remarks on this clonotype: At one of its ends the junction is not consistent with the germline gene, which may arise from a read error. V and J are TRBV7-2 and TRBJ2-1; perhaps D is TRBD1 or TRBD2 (5 bases each). CDR3 length: 16 residues. The germline V gene encodes CDR1 SGHTA and CDR2 FQGNSA. The CDR3 region is CASSQRGGSTYHEQFF. CDR3 DNA sequence: TGTGCCAGCAGCCAGAGGGGCGGGTCGACCTACCATGAGCAGTTCTTC.

The gene calls are TRBV20-1 and TRBJ2-1; 8 bases fit TRBD1. Trimming at V came to 6 bases and at J to 6 bases, leaving 7 bases not matched to a gene. The CDR3 runs to 13 residues. Germline CDR1 is DFQATT and CDR2 is SNEGSKA (reference sequence). The CDR3 spells CSAETGALNEQFF. The CDR3 nucleotides read TGCAGTGCAGAGACAGGGGCTCTCAATGAGCAGTTCTTC.

This clonotype was counted a few times. This chain joins TRBV20-1 and TRBJ2-3, with a tentative D call TRBD2 (6 bases). This CDR3 is built from 15 residues. CDR1 and CDR2 (germline): DFQATT, SNEGSKA (reference sequence). The V gene lost 3 bases and the J gene lost 1 base, with 14 bases spanning the gap. The CDR3 reads CSASNPQRGTDTQYF. In DNA, the CDR3 is TGCAGTGCTAGCAATCCCCAGCGGGGCACAGATACGCAGTATTTT.

The sample holds a few counts of this clonotype. V and J are TRBV6-1 and TRBJ1-5; weak D call: TRBD1 (5 bases). The CDR3 totals 16 residues. The germline V gene encodes CDR1 MNHNS and CDR2 SASEGT. Trimming pared 5 bases from V and 1 base from J, leaving 15 bases between. The CDR3 is CASSSEQGSSNQPQHF. CDR3 DNA: TGTGCCAGCAGTAGTGAGCAGGGTTCCAGCAATCAGCCCCAGCATTTT.